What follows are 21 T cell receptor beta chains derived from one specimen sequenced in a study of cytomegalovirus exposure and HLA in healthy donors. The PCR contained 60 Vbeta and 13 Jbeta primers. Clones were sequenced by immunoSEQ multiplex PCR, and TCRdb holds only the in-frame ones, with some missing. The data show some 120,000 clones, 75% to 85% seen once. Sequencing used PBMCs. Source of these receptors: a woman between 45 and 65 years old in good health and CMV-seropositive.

The chain's CDR3 is CASSLDHQGGYGYTF. CDR3 sequence (DNA): TGTGCCAGCAGCTTAGATCACCAGGGGGGTTATGGCTACACCTTC. This chain uses TRBV11-2 with TRBJ1-2, with 7 bases fitting TRBD1. The CDR3 covers 15 residues. V shed 0 bases and J 5 bases; nucleotides not matched to a gene: 6. Germline V gene sequence: CDR1 SGHAT, CDR2 FQNNGV.

The DNA of the CDR3 is TGTGCCAGTACAGGGGCGAACACCGGGGAGCTGTTTTTT. Translating it yields CASTGANTGELFF. This rearrangement joins TRBV19 to TRBJ2-2; the D gene is possibly TRBD1 (6 bases). V shed 7 bases and J shed 0 bases, with 6 bases lying between them. Germline-derived CDR1 and CDR2 are LNHDA and SQIVND (reference sequence). The CDR3 runs 13 residues.

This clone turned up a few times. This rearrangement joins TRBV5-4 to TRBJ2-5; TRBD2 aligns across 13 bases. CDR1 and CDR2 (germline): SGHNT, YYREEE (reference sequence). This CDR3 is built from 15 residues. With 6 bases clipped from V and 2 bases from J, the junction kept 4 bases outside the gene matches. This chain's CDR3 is CASTRTSGGQETQYF. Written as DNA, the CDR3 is TGTGCCAGCACTCGGACTAGCGGGGGACAAGAGACCCAGTACTTC.

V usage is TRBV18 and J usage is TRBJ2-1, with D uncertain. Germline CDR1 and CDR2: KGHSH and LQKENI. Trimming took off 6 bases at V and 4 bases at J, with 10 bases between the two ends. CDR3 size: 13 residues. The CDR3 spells CASSPTVYNEQFF. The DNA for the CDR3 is TGTGCCAGCTCCCCAACGGTGTACAATGAGCAGTTCTTC.

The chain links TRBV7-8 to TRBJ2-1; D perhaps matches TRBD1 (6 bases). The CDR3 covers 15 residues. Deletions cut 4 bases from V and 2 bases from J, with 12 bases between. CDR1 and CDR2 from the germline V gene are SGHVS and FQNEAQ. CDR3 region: CASSSTGTPYNEQFF. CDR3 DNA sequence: TGTGCCAGCAGCTCTACCGGGACACCCTACAATGAGCAGTTCTTC.

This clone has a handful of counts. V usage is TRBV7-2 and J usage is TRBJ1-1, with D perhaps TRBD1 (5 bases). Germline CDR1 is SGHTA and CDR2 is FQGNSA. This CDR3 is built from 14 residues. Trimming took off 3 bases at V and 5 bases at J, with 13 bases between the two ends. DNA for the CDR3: TGTGCCAGCAGCTTTGCAGGGTTAGGGACTGAAGCTTTCTTT. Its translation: CASSFAGLGTEAFF.

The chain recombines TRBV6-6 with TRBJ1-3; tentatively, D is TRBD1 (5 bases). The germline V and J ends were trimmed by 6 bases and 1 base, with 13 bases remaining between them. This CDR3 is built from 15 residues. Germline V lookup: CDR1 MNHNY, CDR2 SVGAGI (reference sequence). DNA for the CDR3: TGTGCCAGCAGCTCAAGTCGACAGTCTGGAAACACCATATATTTT. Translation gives CASSSSRQSGNTIYF.

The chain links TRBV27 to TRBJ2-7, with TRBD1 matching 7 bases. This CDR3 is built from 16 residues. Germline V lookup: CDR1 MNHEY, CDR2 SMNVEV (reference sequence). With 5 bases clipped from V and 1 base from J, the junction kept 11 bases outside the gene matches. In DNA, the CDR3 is TGTGCCAGCAGTCCGGACAGGCCTACGCTTTCCTACGAGCAGTACTTC. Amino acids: CASSPDRPTLSYEQYF.

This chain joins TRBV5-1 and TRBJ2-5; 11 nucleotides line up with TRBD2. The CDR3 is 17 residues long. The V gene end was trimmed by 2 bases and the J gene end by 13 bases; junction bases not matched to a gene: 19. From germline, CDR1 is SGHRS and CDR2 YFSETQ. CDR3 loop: CASSFRLAGGAKRARYF. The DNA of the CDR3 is TGCGCCAGCAGCTTCCGGCTAGCGGGAGGCGCAAAACGGGCTCGGTACTTC.

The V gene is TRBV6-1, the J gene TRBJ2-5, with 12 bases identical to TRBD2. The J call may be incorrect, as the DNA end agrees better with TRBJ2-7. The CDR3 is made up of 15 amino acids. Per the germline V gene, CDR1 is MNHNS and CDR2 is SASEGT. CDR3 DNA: TGTGCCAGCAGGTCCCTAGCGGGAGGGGCCTACGAGCAGTACTTC. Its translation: CASRSLAGGAYEQYF.

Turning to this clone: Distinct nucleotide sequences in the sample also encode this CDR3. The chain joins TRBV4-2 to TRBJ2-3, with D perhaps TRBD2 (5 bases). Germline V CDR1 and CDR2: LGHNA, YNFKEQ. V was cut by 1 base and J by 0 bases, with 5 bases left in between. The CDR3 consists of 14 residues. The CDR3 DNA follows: TGTGCCAGCAGCCAAGGCGGGAGCACAGATACGCAGTATTTT. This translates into CASSQGGSTDTQYF.

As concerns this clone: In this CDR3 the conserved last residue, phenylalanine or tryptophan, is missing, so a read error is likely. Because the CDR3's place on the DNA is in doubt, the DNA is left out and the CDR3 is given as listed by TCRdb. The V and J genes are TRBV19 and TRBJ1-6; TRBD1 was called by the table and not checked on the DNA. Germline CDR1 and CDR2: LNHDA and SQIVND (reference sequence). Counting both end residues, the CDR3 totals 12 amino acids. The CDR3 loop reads CARDQGQGQGYS.

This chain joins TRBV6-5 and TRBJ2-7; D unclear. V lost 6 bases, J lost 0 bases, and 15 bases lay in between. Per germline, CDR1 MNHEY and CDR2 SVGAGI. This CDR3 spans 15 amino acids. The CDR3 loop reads CASSLLGGGSYEQYF. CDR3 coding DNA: TGTGCCAGCAGCCTCCTTGGTGGCGGCTCCTACGAGCAGTACTTC.

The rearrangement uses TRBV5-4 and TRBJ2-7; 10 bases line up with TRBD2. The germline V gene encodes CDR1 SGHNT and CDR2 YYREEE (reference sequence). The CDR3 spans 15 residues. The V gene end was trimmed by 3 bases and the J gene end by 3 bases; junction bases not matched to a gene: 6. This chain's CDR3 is CASSSTSGADYEQYF. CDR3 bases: TGTGCCAGCAGCTCCACTAGCGGGGCTGACTACGAGCAGTACTTC.

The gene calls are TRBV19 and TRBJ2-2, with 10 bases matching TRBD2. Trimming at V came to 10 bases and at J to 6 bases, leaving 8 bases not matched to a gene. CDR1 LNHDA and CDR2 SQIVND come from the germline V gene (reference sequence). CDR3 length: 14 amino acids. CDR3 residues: CATNAAGGAGELFF. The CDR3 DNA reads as TGTGCCACTAACGCAGCGGGAGGGGCCGGGGAGCTGTTTTTT.

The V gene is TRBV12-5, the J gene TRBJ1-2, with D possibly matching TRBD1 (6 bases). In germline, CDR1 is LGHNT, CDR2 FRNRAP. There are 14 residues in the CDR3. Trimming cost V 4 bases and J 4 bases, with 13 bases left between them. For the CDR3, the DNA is TGTGCTAGTGGTTGGTATGGGGGCGGCTATGGCTACACCTTC. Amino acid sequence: CASGWYGGGYGYTF.

The CDR3 here is CASSVEGTTAFF. The CDR3 DNA follows: TGTGCCAGCAGCGTAGAGGGGACAACCGCTTTCTTT. V and J are TRBV9 and TRBJ1-1; TRBD1 is a possible D gene (6 bases). The germline V gene encodes CDR1 SGDLS and CDR2 YYNGEE. The CDR3 consists of 12 residues. Trimming cost V 0 bases and J 11 bases, with 11 bases left between them.

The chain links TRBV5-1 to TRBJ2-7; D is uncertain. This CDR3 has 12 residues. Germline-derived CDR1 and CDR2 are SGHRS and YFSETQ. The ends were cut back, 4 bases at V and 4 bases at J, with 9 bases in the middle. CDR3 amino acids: CASSVPNYEQYF. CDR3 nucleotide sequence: TGCGCCAGCAGCGTCCCCAATTACGAGCAGTACTTC.

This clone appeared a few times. The CDR3 bases are TGTGCCAGCAGTCCTCTTAAGACTAGCGGGGGGGCTAACACCGGGGAGCTGTTTTTT. It codes for CASSPLKTSGGANTGELFF. The gene calls are TRBV4-2 and TRBJ2-2, with 14 nucleotides matching TRBD2. This CDR3 comprises 19 residues. Germline lookup yields CDR1 LGHNA and CDR2 YNFKEQ. After removal of 6 bases from V and 2 bases from J, the junction contained 11 bases not matched to a gene.

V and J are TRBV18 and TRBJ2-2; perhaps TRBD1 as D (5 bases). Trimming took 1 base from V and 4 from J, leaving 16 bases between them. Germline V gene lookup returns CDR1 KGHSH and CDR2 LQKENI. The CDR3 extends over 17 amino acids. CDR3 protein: CASSPQGEGVLTGELFF. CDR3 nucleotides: TGTGCCAGCTCACCACAAGGAGAAGGGGTCCTCACCGGGGAGCTGTTTTTT.

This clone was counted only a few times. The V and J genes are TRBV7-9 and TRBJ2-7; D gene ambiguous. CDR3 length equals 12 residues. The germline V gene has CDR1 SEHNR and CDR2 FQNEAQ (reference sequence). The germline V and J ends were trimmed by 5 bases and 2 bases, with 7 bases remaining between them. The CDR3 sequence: CASSPEPYEQYF. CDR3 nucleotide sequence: TGTGCCAGCAGCCCAGAACCCTACGAGCAGTACTTC.